This entry concerns a single T cell receptor (beta chain). Its specific antigen is unknown. No quality values exist for individual bases; no much larger clone is one base distant. The source of the sample is a study of shared clonotypes between healthy human individuals (dated by TCRdb to 2020 to 2022). Turning to the overall study: The cohort included three men and a couple of women between 18 and 49 years of age. Between about 0.8 and 9.5 billion PBMCs per donor were obtained by leukapheresis. To estimate repertoire size and how much clonotype sharing occurs between individuals, the study deeply sequenced the blood TCR repertoires of several healthy adults. For each donor, CD4 naive and CD4 memory were each given three plates, CD8 naive was given two plates, and CD8 memory was given one plate. Libraries were prepared and TCR repertoires were sequenced by different laboratories using diverse techniques, in order to increase sequencing depth and limit assay-specific biases. What the work shows at the level of the full study, not this receptor alone: Naive subsets generally had larger estimated clonotype richness than memory subsets. When a handful of donors were compared, the shared fraction of clonotypes was about 5% for naive CD4, about 4% for naive CD8, roughly 2.5% for memory CD4, and around 0.4% for memory CD8. Incomplete sequencing was indicated by rarefaction of sorted-subset datasets, despite the large sequencing depth. Pairwise subsampling led to the expectation that sequencing depth would affect the degree of clonotype sharing among donors. Because the study included a small number of donors, the genetic and exposure-history diversity represented was limited. Compared with non-shared clonotypes, clonotypes shared by all four sorted-subset donors had higher generation probabilities. Sampling was limited to blood, and TCR repertoires in tissue likely differ from TCR repertoires in blood.

TCR CDR3 regions were amplified from genomic DNA by multiplex PCR using the deep immunoSEQ assay. Extracted genomic DNA from each cell subset was spread evenly across all wells of several immunoSEQ 96-well plates, with each plate serving as a replicate. For sorted subsets, approximately 190 ng of genomic DNA, equivalent to 30,000 or so T cell genomes, went into each replicate PCR. The purified libraries were quantified using a Qubit 3.0 fluorometer, sized with a Bioanalyzer 2100, and then quantified again using the KAPA Library Quantification kit. Every immunoSEQ 96-well plate was sequenced on a dedicated single-read 150-cycle Illumina NextSeq 550 flow cell. The authors' pipeline ran thus. Because only junctional sequences without quality scores were contained in the immunoSEQ output, filtering matching that applied to full-length reads could not be performed. Sequences were annotated with PyIR, a Python wrapper for IgBLAST v1.9, using IMGT germline references to assign V/J genes and CDR3. Reads with weak V/J assignments (E-value above 1e-6), missing CDR3, stop codons, out-of-frame junctions, or ambiguous translated residues were removed. V3J clonotypes were defined as sequences sharing the same inferred V gene, J gene, and CDR3 amino acid sequence. Percentage overlap between repertoires was computed as shared unique clonotypes divided by the size of the smaller repertoire. Richness of each repertoire was evaluated using RTK rarefaction, the Chao1 estimator, and Recon v2.1 estimates of unobserved clonotypes. For all TCRbeta clonotypes obtained by the gDNA method from four donors, generation probabilities were computed with OLGA. TCRdb obtained this table from immuneACCESS and retained in-frame rearrangements with V and J assigned. These tables miss some clones; where compared with another copy, unresolved V genes account for less than half of the shortfall, and the remainder is unexplained. That table supplies the V and J calls and clone size; D and trimming were determined from the DNA. Present in this sample are about 960,000 clones, more than 75% of which were seen just once. Together, the top ten hold approximately 1.5% of the sample.

Healthy HIV-negative adults with no recently reported acute infections or vaccinations were included as donors. Only Caucasian adults living in Nashville, Tennessee, USA were represented among the donors. CD4+ T cells were enriched by magnetic negative selection; naive cells were then positively selected on CD45RA, and the negative fraction formed the memory subset. Blood was obtained by leukapheresis, after which PBMCs were separated by Ficoll-Histopaque density gradient centrifugation and cryopreserved in liquid nitrogen vapor phase. Analytical flow cytometry was used to check the purity and quantity of each magnetically sorted T cell population. Genomic DNA was isolated from each sorted fraction and quantified by UV absorbance on a Nanodrop 2000c. CDR1 and CDR2, per the germline V gene, are KGHSH and LQKENI. Deletion took 2 bases off V and 8 bases off J, with a span of 12 bases between the germline ends. The CDR3 contains 14 residues, cysteine and phenylalanine counted. Solely the CDR3 DNA is kept, with 42 bases framed from the first base.

The specimen was memory CD4+ T cells sorted from blood. The sample's cell subset or site label, decoded: CD45RA-negative fraction. The chain uses TRBV18 and TRBJ1-4; TRBD1 is a possible D gene, resting on 5 matching bases. This clonotype was obtained from a man between 18 and 29 years old in good health. This receptor has the CDR3 CASSPSQGWEKLFF. The bases are TGTGCCAGCTCACCATCCCAGGGCTGGGAAAAACTGTTTTTT.